These 10 T cell receptor beta chains were all obtained from the same sample, sequenced in a study of T cell repertoires in cytomegalovirus infection. Antigens for these TCRs are unknown. Each CDR3 protein is one row after TCRdb ran MiXCR on the reads. The repertoire includes around 99,000 distinct CDR3 sequences, 25% to 30% of them detected once, and about 81% sits in the top ten. The material sequenced was CD8+ T cells from cultured PBMCs, taken from culture after CMV antigen stimulation. These TCRs come from a human donor in good health (CMV status not recorded). Some clones in this sample may be carry-over from other donors' samples.

The table lists this clonotype with a few counts. The chain links TRBV6-5 to TRBJ2-7; D may correspond to TRBD1 or TRBD2 (5 bases each). This CDR3 comprises 14 residues. V was pared by 2 bases and J by 1 base, with 9 bases between. Germline V CDR1 and CDR2: MNHEY, SVGAGI. For the CDR3, the DNA is TGTGCCAGCAGTTACGGGACGAGATCCTACGAGCAGTACTTC. Translating it yields CASSYGTRSYEQYF.

This clonotype was counted a few times. This chain uses TRBV2 with TRBJ1-6; a possible D gene is TRBD1 (6 bases). This CDR3 has 15 residues. V lost 0 bases and J lost 3, with 6 bases in between. Germline CDR1 and CDR2: SNHLY and FYNNEI. CDR3 sequence: CASSEATGYNSPLHF. The DNA of the CDR3 is TGTGCCAGCAGTGAAGCGACAGGCTATAATTCACCCCTCCACTTT.

This chain uses TRBV11-2 with TRBJ2-3; D is possibly TRBD2 (5 bases). This CDR3 has 15 amino acids. Germline V CDR1 and CDR2: SGHAT, FQNNGV. V was trimmed by 1 base and J by 2 bases, leaving 10 bases between them. The CDR3 DNA sequence: TGTGCCAGCAGCTTAGGACTACAAATCACAGATACGCAGTATTTT. This gives the protein CASSLGLQITDTQYF.

This rearrangement joins TRBV27 to TRBJ1-6; the D gene is possibly TRBD1 (6 bases). Trimming removed 1 base at V and 10 bases at J, with 14 bases between. The V gene's germline CDR1 is MNHEY and CDR2 SMNVEV (reference sequence). This CDR3 comprises 15 residues. For the CDR3, the DNA is TGTGCCAGCAGTTTATTTGCAGGGGACGGGTCACCCCTCCACTTT. Translation: CASSLFAGDGSPLHF.

This clonotype was seen at least ten times. The chain has TRBV4-1 and TRBJ2-7; 8 positions agree with TRBD1. V lost 5 bases, J lost 1 base, and 7 bases stayed unmatched. The CDR3 spans 15 residues. CDR1 and CDR2 from the germline V gene are MGHRA and YSYEKL. In nucleotides, the CDR3 is TGCGCCAGCAGCTTCCGACAGGGGAAATCCTACGAGCAGTACTTC. This gives the protein CASSFRQGKSYEQYF.

The V call is TRBV2, the J call TRBJ1-2, with 7 positions matching TRBD1. V lost 1 base and J lost 4; bases outside the gene matches: 6. This CDR3 has 15 residues. From germline, CDR1 is SNHLY and CDR2 FYNNEI. CDR3 amino acids: CASSEVRQGPYGYTF. CDR3 coding DNA: TGTGCCAGCAGTGAAGTACGACAGGGTCCCTATGGCTACACCTTC.

A remark on this clonotype: No conserved phenylalanine or tryptophan is present at the end of the CDR3, so a read error is the likely explanation. V gene TRBV6-6 combines with J gene TRBJ1-1; a weak D match, TRBD1 (6 bases). The ends were cut back, 0 bases at V and 5 bases at J, with 13 bases in the middle. This CDR3 is 15 amino acids long. The germline gives CDR1 MNHNY, CDR2 SVGAGI (reference sequence). This CDR3 is CASSYSAGEGTEAFC. The CDR3 nucleotides read TGTGCCAGCAGTTACTCGGCAGGGGAAGGGACTGAAGCTTTCTGT.

At least ten counts were recorded for this clonotype. The rearrangement joins TRBV27 to TRBJ2-7, with D possibly called TRBD1 or TRBD2 (5 bases each). V gave up 2 bases and J gave up 2 bases, with 10 bases separating them. Germline loops: CDR1 MNHEY, CDR2 SMNVEV (reference sequence). The CDR3 covers 14 residues. DNA of the CDR3: TGTGCCAGCAGTTTAGTAGGGACGGCCTACGAGCAGTACTTC. Its protein is CASSLVGTAYEQYF.

This clonotype was recorded at least ten times. The chain joins TRBV7-8 to TRBJ2-5; a weak D match, TRBD1 (6 bases). Germline-derived CDR1 and CDR2 are SGHVS and FQNEAQ. The CDR3 consists of 17 residues. Trimming cost V 0 bases and J 4 bases, with 18 bases left between them. Here the CDR3 DNA reads TGTGCCAGCAGCTTAGCACCAGGGGTTATGGTGAGAGAGACCCAGTACTTC. Its protein is CASSLAPGVMVRETQYF.

This clonotype was counted many times. The chain couples TRBV7-6 to TRBJ2-7; 8 nucleotides match TRBD1. Looked up from germline, CDR1 is SGHVS and CDR2 is FNYEAQ. V was clipped by 5 bases and J by 3 bases; unmatched bases: 12. This CDR3 has 16 amino acids. DNA for the CDR3: TGTGCCAGCAGCCTATCCCCTCAGGGGGCGGTCTACGAGCAGTACTTC. Amino acids: CASSLSPQGAVYEQYF.